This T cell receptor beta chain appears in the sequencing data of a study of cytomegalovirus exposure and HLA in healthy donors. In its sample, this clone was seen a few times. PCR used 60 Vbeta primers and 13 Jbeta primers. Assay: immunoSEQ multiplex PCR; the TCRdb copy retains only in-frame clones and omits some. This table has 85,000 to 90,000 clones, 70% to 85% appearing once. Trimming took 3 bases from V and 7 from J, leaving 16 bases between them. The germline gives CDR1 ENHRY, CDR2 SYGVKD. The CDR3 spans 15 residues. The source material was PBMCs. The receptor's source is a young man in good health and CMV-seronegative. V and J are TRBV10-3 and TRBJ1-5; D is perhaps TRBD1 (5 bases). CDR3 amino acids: CAISEEWGEGQPQHF. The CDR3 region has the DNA TGTGCCATCAGTGAAGAGTGGGGGGAGGGCCAGCCCCAGCATTTT.